Following are 8 T cell receptor beta chains from one sample sequenced in a study of tumor-infiltrating lymphocytes in primary liver carcinoma. Co-extraction yielded RNA and DNA from around 20-30 mg of unsorted bulk tissue. The template, roughly 0.45 ug total RNA, yielded TCR beta cDNA made with a constant-region primer. Slightly modified ARM-PCR, run as three nested multiplex PCR rounds, produced the TCR beta libraries. Primers for the first two PCR rounds were TRBV1-TRBV30 forward primers and a C-beta reverse primer (about 11 cycles per round). MiXCR, run by TCRdb on the multiplex PCR reads, gives a single entry per CDR3 protein. The data show some 110,000 distinct CDR3 sequences, around 64% seen once. Sequenced material: liver tumor tissue from sampling region 3. The subset: tumor region T3, left-lateral pole. The receptors were sampled from a woman between 55 and 75 years old with primary liver carcinoma and hepatitis B virus infection.

A remark on this clonotype: Since no conserved phenylalanine or tryptophan closes the CDR3, a read error is the likely cause. The genes are TRBV14 and TRBJ1-5, with a possible D match to TRBD1 (5 bases). The V gene lost 11 bases and the J gene lost 6 bases, with 20 bases spanning the gap. In germline, CDR1 is SGHDN, CDR2 FVKESK. CDR3 size: 14 residues. The CDR3 spells CAWSQAGTGQPQHS. As DNA, the CDR3 is TGTGCCTGGAGCCAGGCGGGGACGGGTCAGCCCCAGCATTCT.

The table lists this clonotype with a few counts. CDR3 amino acids: CASSPNRDPTHGYTF. The CDR3 DNA follows: TGTGCCAGCAGCCCGAACAGGGATCCAACGCATGGCTACACCTTC. This chain uses TRBV12-3 or TRBV12-4 with TRBJ1-2, with a weak D call TRBD1 (6 bases). V was trimmed by 6 bases and J by 6 bases, leaving 20 bases between them. The CDR3 has 15 amino acids.

The chain links TRBV24-1 to TRBJ2-1; 12 nucleotides line up with TRBD2. This CDR3 contains 19 residues. Trimming removed 9 bases from V and 0 bases from J; junction bases left unmatched: 14. The germline CDR1 and CDR2 sequences are KGHDR and SFDVKD. The DNA for the CDR3 is TGTGCCACCCCGATTTGGCGGCTAGCGGGGGGGAGCTCCTACAATGAGCAGTTCTTC. Residues: CATPIWRLAGGSSYNEQFF.

The table lists this clonotype with a few counts. A much larger clone is a single base away; this may be a read error. The chain joins TRBV29-1 to TRBJ2-5; TRBD1 agrees at 9 bases. The CDR3 has 15 amino acids. Germline V gives CDR1 SQVTM, CDR2 ANQGSEA. The V segment lost 3 bases and the J segment 4 bases; nucleotides outside the gene matches: 9. CDR3 nucleotides: TGCAGCGTTGATTCCGGGACAGGGATTGGAGAGACCCAGTACTTC. Its protein is CSVDSGTGIGETQYF.

Points on this clonotype: Being one base from a much bigger clone, this may be a read error. This chain uses TRBV7-8 with TRBJ2-3, with 7 bases lining up with TRBD2. The CDR3 sequence is 15 residues long. Germline values: CDR1 SGHVS, CDR2 FQNEAQ. In DNA form, the CDR3 reads TGTGCCGGCAGCTTAATGGGCGGGAGATCGGGTACGCAGTATTTT. Translating it yields CAGSLMGGRSGTQYF. The full variable domain, its missing parts supplied by reference TRBV7-8 and TRBJ2-3, is GAGVSQSPRYKVAKRGQDVALRCDPISGHVSLFWYQQALGQGPEFLTYFQNEAQLDKSGLPSDRFFAERPEGSVSTLKIQRTQQEDSAVYLCAGSLMGGRSGTQYFGPGTRLTVL.

A remark on this clonotype: A single base separates this from a much larger clone, so it may be a read error. The chain links TRBV7-8 to TRBJ1-6; D uncertain. V lost 4 bases and J 6 bases, leaving 16 bases between the germline ends. Germline values: CDR1 SGHVS, CDR2 FQNEAQ. This CDR3 contains 16 residues. As DNA, the CDR3 is TGTGCCAGCAGCTCAGTGGCAGGAACCTTTAATTCACCCCTCCACTTT. Translating it yields CASSSVAGTFNSPLHF. Drawing the rest from reference TRBV7-8 and TRBJ1-6, the complete variable domain is GAGVSQSPRYKVAKRGQDVALRCDPISGHVSLFWYQQALGQGPEFLTYFQNEAQLDKSGLPSDRFFAERPEGSVSTLKIQRTQQEDSAVYLCASSSVAGTFNSPLHFGNGTRLTVT.

In the case of this clonotype: A read error is possible here, since a much larger clone lies one base away. The chain is built from TRBV29-1 and TRBJ2-3; D unresolved. Germline CDR1 SQVTM, CDR2 ANQGSEA. The CDR3 runs 13 residues. Between the trimmed V and J ends, which lost 7 bases and 6 bases, there was a span of 17 bases. CDR3: CSAPLPSWDTQYF. CDR3 nucleotides: TGCAGCGCCCCCCTTCCCTCGTGGGATACGCAGTATTTT.

As regards this clonotype: This may arise from a read error, as a much more abundant clone is one base away. The chain uses TRBV5-4 and TRBJ2-5; tentatively, D is TRBD1 (5 bases). Germline assignment: CDR1 SGHNT and CDR2 YYREEE (reference sequence). The CDR3 is 15 amino acids. The CDR3 DNA is TGTGCCAGCAGCTTATCGCAGGGCGTCGCAGAGACCCTGTACTTC. Protein product: CASSLSQGVAETLYF. Full variable domain (outside the CDR3, taken from reference TRBV5-4 and TRBJ2-5): ETGVTQSPTHLIKTRGQQVTLRCSSQSGHNTVSWYQQALGQGPQFIFQYYREEENGRGNFPPRFSGLQFPNYSSELNVNALELDDSALYLCASSLSQGVAETLYFGPGTRLLVL.